The 26 T cell receptor beta chains presented below share a single source sample, sequenced in a study of blood T cell repertoires in COVID-19. Repertoires were generated with immunoSEQ multiplex PCR, while TCRdb's copy carries only in-frame clones and drops some. The sample lists 95,000 to 100,000 clones, around 87% occurring once. The sequencing sample was made of peripheral blood. The receptors stem from a woman younger than 45 with acute or convalescent COVID-19.

This chain uses TRBV9 with TRBJ1-2; no reliable D call. V lost 0 bases to trimming and J lost 7 bases, with 13 bases between them. The CDR3 runs 14 residues. From germline, CDR1 is SGDLS and CDR2 YYNGEE. The CDR3 DNA reads TGTGCCAGCAGCGTAGGAGGGTTGGGTAGTGGCTACACCTTC. Translating gives CASSVGGLGSGYTF.

The chain carries TRBV2 and TRBJ2-3, with D uncertain. This CDR3 has 11 amino acids. V shed 8 bases and J shed 5 bases, with 8 bases lying between them. Germline V gives CDR1 SNHLY, CDR2 FYNNEI. This chain's CDR3 is CASLLGDTQYF. CDR3 nucleotides: TGTGCCAGCCTGCTCGGAGATACGCAGTATTTT.

This clone was counted once. The J gene is TRBJ1-2, the V gene TRBV10-2; D perhaps matches TRBD1 (5 bases). Trimming took 7 bases from V and 8 from J, leaving 17 bases between them. Germline values: CDR1 WSHSY, CDR2 SAAADI. The CDR3 has 13 amino acids. Written as DNA, the CDR3 is TGCGCCAGCACGAGGACACCGCCTCAGGGCTACACCTTC. This codes for CASTRTPPQGYTF.

The chain recombines TRBV29-1 with TRBJ2-3; 9 bases line up with TRBD2. This CDR3 has 16 residues. CDR1 and CDR2 from the germline V gene are SQVTM and ANQGSEA. J gave up 1 base and V 7 bases, and 12 bases lay outside the gene matches. The CDR3 DNA follows: TGCAGCGCCACGGGGGTGGCTAGCGGGGGCACAGATACGCAGTATTTT. This encodes CSATGVASGGTDTQYF.

The chain has TRBV28 and TRBJ1-6; D possibly corresponds to TRBD1 (5 bases). The germline gives CDR1 MDHEN, CDR2 SYDVKM. CDR3 size: 13 residues. V lost 3 bases and J 7 bases, leaving 7 bases between the germline ends. The CDR3: CASSFQGNSPLHF. The CDR3 nucleotides are TGTGCCAGCAGTTTCCAGGGAAATTCACCCCTCCACTTT.

This sequence joins TRBV21-1 and TRBJ1-3; TRBD1, the D gene given by the table, was not confirmed from the DNA. TRBV21-1 is listed as a pseudogene. This CDR3 has 20 amino acids. CDR3 DNA: TGTGCCAGCAGCTCTCTTCCAGGGACAACTGCTCGCAACTCTGGAAACACCATATATTTT. Amino acids: CASSSLPGTTARNSGNTIYF.

The J gene is TRBJ2-1, the V gene TRBV15; 8 positions match TRBD2. Germline V gives CDR1 LNHNV, CDR2 YYDKDF (reference sequence). The CDR3 runs 15 residues. V lost 3 bases to trimming and J lost 3 bases; unmatched junction nucleotides: 4. This CDR3 is CATSRVAGIYNEQFF. CDR3 in DNA: TGTGCCACCAGCAGGGTAGCGGGGATCTACAATGAGCAGTTCTTC.

The chain couples TRBV20-1 to TRBJ2-1; 10 nucleotides align to TRBD2. Trimming removed 3 bases from V and 4 bases from J; junction bases left unmatched: 3. Per germline, CDR1 DFQATT and CDR2 SNEGSKA (reference sequence). This CDR3 is built from 14 residues. This CDR3 is CSASSAGGYNEQFF. The CDR3 DNA reads TGCAGTGCTAGTTCAGCGGGGGGGTACAATGAGCAGTTCTTC.

This chain connects TRBV10-1 to TRBJ2-2, with D unclear. The V gene lost 1 base and the J gene lost 0 bases, with 9 bases spanning the gap. CDR3 length: 16 residues. From germline, CDR1 is WNHNN and CDR2 SYGVQD (reference sequence). As DNA, the CDR3 is TGCGCCAGCAGTGAGTACGGTTTTCCGAACACCGGGGAGCTGTTTTTT. Amino acid sequence: CASSEYGFPNTGELFF.

This chain joins TRBV27 and TRBJ1-4; the match to TRBD1 covers 10 bases. The CDR3 consists of 14 residues. Germline V gene sequence: CDR1 MNHEY, CDR2 SMNVEV (reference sequence). The V and J ends lost 4 bases and 7 bases, in that order; junction bases with no gene match: 3. The CDR3 is CASSSGTGVEKLFF. The CDR3 DNA follows: TGTGCCAGCAGTTCCGGGACAGGGGTTGAAAAACTGTTTTTT.

The genes are TRBV27 and TRBJ1-6, with D hard to call. CDR1 MNHEY and CDR2 SMNVEV come from the germline V gene (reference sequence). CDR3 length: 16 amino acids. Deletions cut 7 bases from V and 10 bases from J, with 23 bases between. This CDR3 reads CASTPRLTKIASPLHF. Written as DNA, the CDR3 is TGTGCCAGCACACCGAGACTAACAAAAATAGCCTCACCCCTCCACTTT.

The CDR3 spells CASSVLQGAAMNTEAFF. Here the CDR3 DNA reads TGTGCCAGCAGCGTACTACAGGGGGCGGCCATGAACACTGAAGCTTTCTTT. The rearrangement uses TRBV7-8 and TRBJ1-1; 9 nucleotides align to TRBD1. The V gene's germline CDR1 is SGHVS and CDR2 FQNEAQ. V lost 5 bases to trimming and J lost 0 bases; unmatched junction nucleotides: 10. The CDR3 sequence is 17 residues long.

The chain combines TRBV6-5 with TRBJ1-2; TRBD1 matches 7 bases. This CDR3 is 16 amino acids long. Germline CDR1 MNHEY, CDR2 SVGAGI. J was trimmed by 2 bases and V by 2 bases; bases with no gene match: 8. The CDR3 nucleotides are TGTGCCAGCAGTTACCTCGGTGAGGGGGCAAACTATGGCTACACCTTC. As protein: CASSYLGEGANYGYTF.

V is TRBV7-9 and J is TRBJ1-2; 10 nucleotides agree with TRBD1. Germline V gene lookup returns CDR1 SEHNR and CDR2 FQNEAQ (reference sequence). Trimming cost V 5 bases and J 8 bases; bases outside gene matches: 5. This CDR3 comprises 13 residues. In DNA form, the CDR3 reads TGTGCCAGCAGCATGGGACAGGGGTACGGCTACACCTTC. Translated, it gives CASSMGQGYGYTF.

The chain recombines TRBV12-3 or TRBV12-4 with TRBJ1-2, with D perhaps matching TRBD1 (5 bases). Trimming removed 5 bases from V and 7 bases from J, with 14 bases in between. The CDR3 length is 13 residues. The CDR3 loop reads CASSLSGGSGYTF. CDR3 bases: TGTGCCAGCAGTCTTAGTGGGGGGAGTGGCTACACCTTC.

This clone occurred a few times. V and J are TRBV11-2 and TRBJ1-1; TRBD1 matches 10 bases. With V trimmed by 8 bases and J by 5 bases, 20 bases remained unmatched. The germline gives CDR1 SGHAT, CDR2 FQNNGV. This CDR3 comprises 18 residues. The CDR3 region is CASGIRSRDRGPRTEAFF. The CDR3 DNA sequence: TGTGCCAGCGGAATTCGATCCCGGGACAGGGGACCCCGTACTGAAGCTTTCTTT. Full variable domain (outside the CDR3, taken from reference TRBV11-2 and TRBJ1-1): EAGVAQSPRYKIIEKRQSVAFWCNPISGHATLYWYQQILGQGPKLLIQFQNNGVVDDSQLPKDRFSAERLKGVDSTLKIQPAKLEDSAVYLCASGIRSRDRGPRTEAFFGQGTRLTVV.

The chain couples TRBV5-4 to TRBJ2-7; perhaps TRBD1 as D (5 bases). V was pared by 2 bases and J by 5 bases, with 26 bases between. From germline, CDR1 is SGHNT and CDR2 YYREEE (reference sequence). The CDR3 runs 18 residues. The DNA for the CDR3 is TGTGCCAGCAGCTTTAGCCCAGGCTTCGGCGGCCAAGGGGACGAGCAGTACTTC. It specifies CASSFSPGFGGQGDEQYF.

The genes are TRBV5-6 and TRBJ1-1, with TRBD1 matching 8 bases. This CDR3 comprises 12 residues. The germline V gene encodes CDR1 SGHDT and CDR2 YYEEEE. The trim removed 0 bases at V and 11 bases at J, leaving 3 bases unmatched. Written as DNA, the CDR3 is TGTGCCAGCAGCTTGGACAGGGGGTCGGCTTTCTTT. As protein: CASSLDRGSAFF.

The chain employs TRBV10-3 and TRBJ2-7; no clear D gene. Trimming pared 6 bases from V and 0 bases from J, leaving 6 bases between. The CDR3 extends over 12 amino acids. Germline CDR1 is ENHRY and CDR2 is SYGVKD. The CDR3: CAIRPSSYEQYF. The CDR3 nucleotides read TGTGCCATCAGGCCCAGCTCCTACGAGCAGTACTTC.

The J gene is TRBJ2-7, the V gene TRBV19, with D perhaps matching TRBD1 (7 bases). Trimming removed 10 bases at V and 1 base at J, with 11 bases between. Germline CDR1 LNHDA, CDR2 SQIVND (reference sequence). The CDR3 contains 12 residues. This CDR3 is CATSGGSYEQYF. The CDR3 DNA sequence: TGTGCCACCTCAGGGGGGTCCTACGAGCAGTACTTC.

V is TRBV6-6 and J is TRBJ1-6; D may be TRBD1 (6 bases). Germline V gene lookup returns CDR1 MNHNY and CDR2 SVGAGI (reference sequence). V dropped 2 bases and J dropped 10 bases, with 18 bases sitting between them. The CDR3 has 16 amino acids. The CDR3 nucleotides are TGTGCCAGCAGTTACACTAGTGGACAGCCGCCCTCACCCCTCCACTTT. It yields the protein CASSYTSGQPPSPLHF.

This clone is a singleton in its sample. The chain joins TRBV9 to TRBJ1-5; perhaps TRBD1 as D (6 bases). The V and J ends lost 3 bases and 0 bases respectively, with 10 bases between them. In germline, CDR1 is SGDLS, CDR2 YYNGEE. The CDR3 has 15 residues. The CDR3 coding sequence is TGTGCCAGCAGCGCCGGGACACTTAGCAATCAGCCCCAGCATTTT. This sequence encodes CASSAGTLSNQPQHF.

The table lists this clone with a few counts. The chain employs TRBV30 and TRBJ2-2; TRBD1 matches at 7 bases. The CDR3 spans 18 residues. V lost 3 bases, J lost 0 bases, and 13 bases stayed unmatched. Per the germline V gene, CDR1 is GTSNPN and CDR2 is SVGIG (reference sequence). The CDR3 loop reads CAWRAPWGRGSNTGELFF. In DNA form, the CDR3 reads TGTGCCTGGAGGGCTCCTTGGGGCAGGGGGTCGAACACCGGGGAGCTGTTTTTT.

The genes are TRBV9 and TRBJ1-2, with D maybe TRBD1 (5 bases). This CDR3 is 15 amino acids long. V was cut by 1 base and J by 8 bases, with 18 bases left in between. Germline V CDR1 and CDR2: SGDLS, YYNGEE. The CDR3 sequence: CASSVSSRGGVGYTF. The CDR3 region has the DNA TGTGCCAGCAGCGTAAGTTCGAGGGGAGGAGTGGGCTACACCTTC.

This clone was recorded once. V is TRBV27 and J is TRBJ1-4; D not resolved. Germline CDR1 reads MNHEY; CDR2 reads SMNVEV (reference sequence). The ends were cut back, 3 bases at V and 8 bases at J, with 19 bases in the middle. The CDR3 loop spans 16 amino acids. CDR3 sequence (DNA): TGTGCCAGCAGTTTTTCCCCCGCGGTAGCGGCGGAAAAACTGTTTTTT. Its translation is CASSFSPAVAAEKLFF.

The gene calls are TRBV27 and TRBJ1-1; tentatively, D is TRBD1 (5 bases). Trimming cost V 5 bases and J 3 bases, with 13 bases left between them. The germline V gene has CDR1 MNHEY and CDR2 SMNVEV (reference sequence). CDR3 size: 14 residues. The CDR3 here is CASSEQGTDTEAFF. The CDR3 DNA follows: TGTGCCAGCAGTGAGCAGGGAACGGACACTGAAGCTTTCTTT.